The present TCR beta chain was sequenced within a study of prognosis after radiotherapy for stage I lung cancer. Across the study: The study recorded distant metastases in a handful of patients (median around 7 months) after radiotherapy and no significant progression in 15.

This clonotype occurred many times. Template was genomic DNA; TCR beta CDR3 amplified in two multiplex PCR rounds. First-round PCR employed TRBV- and TRBJ-specific primers for each gene. TCRdb processed the multiplex PCR reads anew with MiXCR; each CDR3 protein has one entry. The sample lists approximately 20,000 distinct CDR3 sequences; about a quarter were seen once. From germline, CDR1 is MDHEN and CDR2 SYDVKM. V was pared by 3 bases and J by 6 bases, with 11 bases between. CDR3 length: 14 residues. The chain carries TRBV28 and TRBJ2-2; no clear D gene. The sample here was PBMCs, taken before or after stereotactic body radiation therapy (not recorded which). This sequence originates from a donor over 45 with non-small cell lung cancer. The CDR3 nucleotides read TGTGCCAGCAGTTTTTCCGATCTCGCCGGGGAGCTGTTTTTT. As protein: CASSFSDLAGELFF.